The clone carrying this T cell receptor (beta chain) has only a few counts. CDR3 regions were amplified by Arm-PCR using iRepertoire HTBI primers to build TCR beta libraries. TCRdb reprocessed the multiplex PCR reads via MiXCR and lists one record per CDR3 protein. Of 350,000 to 450,000 distinct CDR3 sequences detected, more than 12% appear once; the ten largest clones hold about a sixth. This sample was taken from a study of regulatory T cells in long-lasting Graves disease. The CDR3 has 15 residues. V was shortened by 4 bases and J by 3 bases, with 14 bases between the two germline ends. Germline CDR1 reads SGHRS; CDR2 reads YFSETQ. Time point of the sample: newly diagnosed GD, antithyroid drugs for less than 3 months. Isolated PBMC RNA provided the starting material for the TCR library. Each of the patients was recruited from an endocrinology department situated in Xi'an, China. The same specimen was also included in a second study, on T cells in Graves' hyperthyroidism and ophthalmopathy. That publication notes: Blood also carried most thyroid clonotypes expanded above 0.001. A model of 13 V-J pairs discriminated ophthalmopathy from stable hyperthyroidism.

Sequencing used peripheral blood mononuclear cells (PBMCs), obtained at new diagnosis, from a patient treated with antithyroid drugs. This chain joins TRBV5-1 and TRBJ1-5; perhaps TRBD1 as D (5 bases). The TCR sequence derives from a woman aged 25 to 45 with Graves disease. The CDR3 DNA sequence: TGCGCCAGCAGCCTGGGGGGATCCCACAATCAGCCCCAGCATTTT. It codes for CASSLGGSHNQPQHF.